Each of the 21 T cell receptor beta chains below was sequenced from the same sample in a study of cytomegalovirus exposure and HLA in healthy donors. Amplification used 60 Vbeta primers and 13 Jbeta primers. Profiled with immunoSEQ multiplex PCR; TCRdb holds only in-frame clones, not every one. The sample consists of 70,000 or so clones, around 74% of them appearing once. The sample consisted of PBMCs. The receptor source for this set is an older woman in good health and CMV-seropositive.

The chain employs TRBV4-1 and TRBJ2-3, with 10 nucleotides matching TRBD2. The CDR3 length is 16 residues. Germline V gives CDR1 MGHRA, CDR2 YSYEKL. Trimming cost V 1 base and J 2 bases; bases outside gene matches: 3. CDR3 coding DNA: TGCGCCAGCAGCCAAGTAACTAGCGGGAACACAGATACGCAGTATTTT. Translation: CASSQVTSGNTDTQYF.

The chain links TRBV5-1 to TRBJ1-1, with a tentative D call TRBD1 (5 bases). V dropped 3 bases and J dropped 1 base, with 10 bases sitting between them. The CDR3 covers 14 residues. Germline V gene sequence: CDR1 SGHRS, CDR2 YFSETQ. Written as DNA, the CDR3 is TGCGCCAGCAGCTCGCAGGGTGGGAACACTGAAGCTTTCTTT. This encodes CASSSQGGNTEAFF.

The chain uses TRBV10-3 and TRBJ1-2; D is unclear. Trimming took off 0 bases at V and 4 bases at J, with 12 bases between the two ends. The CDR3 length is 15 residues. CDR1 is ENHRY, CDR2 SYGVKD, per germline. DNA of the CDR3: TGTGCCATCAGTGAGTCGACTCGGGGTGGCTATGGCTACACCTTC. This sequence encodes CAISESTRGGYGYTF.

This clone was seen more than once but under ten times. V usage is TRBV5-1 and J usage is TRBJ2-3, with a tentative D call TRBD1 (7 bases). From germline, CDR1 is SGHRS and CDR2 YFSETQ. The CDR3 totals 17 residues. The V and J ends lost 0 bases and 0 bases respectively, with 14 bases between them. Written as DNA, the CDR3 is TGCGCCAGCAGCTTGGTGTGGAGGGGGCCAAGCACAGATACGCAGTATTTT. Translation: CASSLVWRGPSTDTQYF.

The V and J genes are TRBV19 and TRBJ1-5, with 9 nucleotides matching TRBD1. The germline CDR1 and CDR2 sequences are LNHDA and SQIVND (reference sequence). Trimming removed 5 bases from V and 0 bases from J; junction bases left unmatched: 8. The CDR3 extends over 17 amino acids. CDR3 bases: TGTGCCAGTAGTTCCAACAGGGGGCAGTTTAGCAATCAGCCCCAGCATTTT. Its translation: CASSSNRGQFSNQPQHF.

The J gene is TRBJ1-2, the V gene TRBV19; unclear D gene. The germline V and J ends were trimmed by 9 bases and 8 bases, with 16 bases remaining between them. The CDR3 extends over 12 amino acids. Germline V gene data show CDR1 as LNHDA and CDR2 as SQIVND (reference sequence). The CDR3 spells CASRDLASGYTF. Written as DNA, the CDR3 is TGTGCCAGCAGAGACCTAGCCTCGGGCTACACCTTC.

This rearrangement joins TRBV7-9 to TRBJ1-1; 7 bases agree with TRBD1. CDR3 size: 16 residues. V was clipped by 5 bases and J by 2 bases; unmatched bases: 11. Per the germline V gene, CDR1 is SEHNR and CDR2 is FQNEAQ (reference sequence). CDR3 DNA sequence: TGTGCCAGCAGCCATCGACAGGGTAGGGGAAACACTGAAGCTTTCTTT. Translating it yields CASSHRQGRGNTEAFF.

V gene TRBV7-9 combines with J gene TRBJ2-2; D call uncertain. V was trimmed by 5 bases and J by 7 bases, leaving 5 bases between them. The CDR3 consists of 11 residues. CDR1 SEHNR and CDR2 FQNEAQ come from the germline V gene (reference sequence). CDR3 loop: CASSPSGELFF. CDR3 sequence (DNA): TGTGCCAGCAGCCCTAGCGGGGAGCTGTTTTTT.

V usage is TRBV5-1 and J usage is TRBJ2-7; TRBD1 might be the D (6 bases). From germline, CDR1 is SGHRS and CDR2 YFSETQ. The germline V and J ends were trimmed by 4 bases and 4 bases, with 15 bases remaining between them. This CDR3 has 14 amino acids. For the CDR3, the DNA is TGCGCCAGCAGCGAGATACAGGGAGCTTACGAGCAGTACTTC. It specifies CASSEIQGAYEQYF.

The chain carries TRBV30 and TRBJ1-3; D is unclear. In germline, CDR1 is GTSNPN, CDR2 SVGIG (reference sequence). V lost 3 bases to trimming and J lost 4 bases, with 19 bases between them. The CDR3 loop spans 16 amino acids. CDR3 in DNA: TGTGCCTGGAGAGTCCCATTACCCCTCCGGGGAAACACCATATATTTT. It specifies CAWRVPLPLRGNTIYF. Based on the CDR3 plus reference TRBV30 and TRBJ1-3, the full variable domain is SQTIHQWPATLVQPVGSPLSLECTVEGTSNPNLYWYRQAAGRGLQLLFYSVGIGQISSEVPQNLSASRPQDRQFILSSKKLLLSDSGFYLCAWRVPLPLRGNTIYFGEGSWLTVV.

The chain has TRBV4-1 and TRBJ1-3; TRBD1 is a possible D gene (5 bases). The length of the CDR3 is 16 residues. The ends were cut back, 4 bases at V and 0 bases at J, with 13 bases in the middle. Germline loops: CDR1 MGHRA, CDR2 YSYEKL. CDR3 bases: TGCGCCAGCAGCCTCACCAGGGTGGCCTCTGGAAACACCATATATTTT. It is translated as CASSLTRVASGNTIYF.

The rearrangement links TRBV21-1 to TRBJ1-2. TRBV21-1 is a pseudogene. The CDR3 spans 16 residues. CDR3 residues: CASTRGMGGRGYGYTF. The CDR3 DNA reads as TGTGCCAGCACCCGGGGGATGGGGGGAAGGGGCTATGGCTACACCTTC.

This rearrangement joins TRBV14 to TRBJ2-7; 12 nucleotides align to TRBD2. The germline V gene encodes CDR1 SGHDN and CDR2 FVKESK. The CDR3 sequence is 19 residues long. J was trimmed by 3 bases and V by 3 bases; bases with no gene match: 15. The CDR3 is CASSQGQGRLAGVSYEQYF. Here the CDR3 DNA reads TGTGCCAGCAGCCAGGGACAGGGGAGACTAGCGGGAGTCAGCTACGAGCAGTACTTC.

The CDR3 DNA follows: TGCGCCAGCAGCTCCGGGACAGGGGGCTACAATGAGCAGTTCTTC. Protein: CASSSGTGGYNEQFF. The chain uses TRBV5-1 and TRBJ2-1, with 11 bases aligning to TRBD1. The germline V gene has CDR1 SGHRS and CDR2 YFSETQ. This CDR3 contains 15 residues. J gave up 3 bases and V 3 bases, and 2 bases lay outside the gene matches. Full variable domain (remainder filled in from reference TRBV5-1 and TRBJ2-1): KAGVTQTPRYLIKTRGQQVTLSCSPISGHRSVSWYQQTPGQGLQFLFEYFSETQRNKGNFPGRFSGRQFSNSRSEMNVSTLELGDSALYLCASSSGTGGYNEQFFGPGTRLTVL.

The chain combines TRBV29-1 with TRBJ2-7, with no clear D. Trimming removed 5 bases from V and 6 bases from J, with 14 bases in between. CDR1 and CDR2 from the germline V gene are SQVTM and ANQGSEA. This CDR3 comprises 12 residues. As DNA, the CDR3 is TGCAGCGTTCATATTATCTCGGGCGAGCAGTACTTC. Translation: CSVHIISGEQYF.

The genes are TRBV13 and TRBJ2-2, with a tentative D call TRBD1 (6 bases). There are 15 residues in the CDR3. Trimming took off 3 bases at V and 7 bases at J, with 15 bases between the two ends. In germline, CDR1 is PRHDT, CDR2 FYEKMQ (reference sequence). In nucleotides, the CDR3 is TGTGCCAGCAGCTTGGGCCAGGGGTTTAACGGGGAGCTGTTTTTT. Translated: CASSLGQGFNGELFF. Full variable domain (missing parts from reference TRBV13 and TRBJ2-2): AAGVIQSPRHLIKEKRETATLKCYPIPRHDTVYWYQQGPGQDPQFLISFYEKMQSDKGSIPDRFSAQQFSDYHSELNMSSLELGDSALYFCASSLGQGFNGELFFGEGSRLTVL.

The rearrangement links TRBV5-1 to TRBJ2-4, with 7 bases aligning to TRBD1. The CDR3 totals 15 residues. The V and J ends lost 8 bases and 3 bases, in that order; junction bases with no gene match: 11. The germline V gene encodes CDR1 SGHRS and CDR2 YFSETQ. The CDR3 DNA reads TGCGCCAGTAGACCTGAGGGGGCCGTCAAAAACATTCAGTACTTC. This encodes CASRPEGAVKNIQYF.

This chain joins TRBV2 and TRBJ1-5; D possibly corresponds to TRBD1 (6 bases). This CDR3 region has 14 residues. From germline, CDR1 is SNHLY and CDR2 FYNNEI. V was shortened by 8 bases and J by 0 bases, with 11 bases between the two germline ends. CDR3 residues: CASGDTYSNQPQHF. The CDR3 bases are TGTGCCAGCGGGGACACTTATAGCAATCAGCCCCAGCATTTT.

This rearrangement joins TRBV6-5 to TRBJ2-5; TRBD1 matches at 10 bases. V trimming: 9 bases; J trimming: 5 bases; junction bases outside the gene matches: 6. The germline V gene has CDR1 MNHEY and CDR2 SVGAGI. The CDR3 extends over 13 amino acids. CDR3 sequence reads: CASRQGAWETQYF. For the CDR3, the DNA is TGTGCCAGTCGACAGGGGGCATGGGAGACCCAGTACTTC.

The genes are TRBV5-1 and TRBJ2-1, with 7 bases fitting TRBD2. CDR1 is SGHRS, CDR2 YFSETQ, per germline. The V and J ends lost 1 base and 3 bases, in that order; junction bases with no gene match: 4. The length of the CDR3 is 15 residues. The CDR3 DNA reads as TGCGCCAGCAGCTTGTCTGCGGGGGTCTACAATGAGCAGTTCTTC. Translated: CASSLSAGVYNEQFF. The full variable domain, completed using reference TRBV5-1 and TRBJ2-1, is KAGVTQTPRYLIKTRGQQVTLSCSPISGHRSVSWYQQTPGQGLQFLFEYFSETQRNKGNFPGRFSGRQFSNSRSEMNVSTLELGDSALYLCASSLSAGVYNEQFFGPGTRLTVL.

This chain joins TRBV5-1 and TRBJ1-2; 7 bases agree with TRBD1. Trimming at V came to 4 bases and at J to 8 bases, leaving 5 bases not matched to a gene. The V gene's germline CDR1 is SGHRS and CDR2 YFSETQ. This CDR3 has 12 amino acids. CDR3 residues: CASSDGTVGYTF. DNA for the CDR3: TGCGCCAGCAGCGACGGGACAGTCGGCTACACCTTC. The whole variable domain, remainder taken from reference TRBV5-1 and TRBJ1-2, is KAGVTQTPRYLIKTRGQQVTLSCSPISGHRSVSWYQQTPGQGLQFLFEYFSETQRNKGNFPGRFSGRQFSNSRSEMNVSTLELGDSALYLCASSDGTVGYTFGSGTRLTVV.